The subject of this entry is one T cell receptor beta chain. The antigen is unknown. This sample was included in a study of cytomegalovirus exposure and HLA in healthy donors. The germline gives CDR1 MNHEY, CDR2 SMNVEV (reference sequence). J was trimmed by 5 bases and V by 2 bases; bases with no gene match: 8. The CDR3 sequence is 15 residues long. The PCR made use of 60 Vbeta and 13 Jbeta primers. Clones were sequenced by immunoSEQ multiplex PCR, and TCRdb holds only the in-frame ones, with some missing. The table includes approximately 210,000 clones, 60% to 85% detected once. Study results and caveats: A previous analysis found most TCR beta V segments productive roughly 87% or roughly 30% of the time.

The receptor's source is a girl aged 5-17 years in good health and CMV-seropositive. Input material: PBMCs. The chain couples TRBV27 to TRBJ2-7, with 8 positions matching TRBD1. The CDR3 loop is CASSLGTGRVDEQYF. The CDR3 nucleotides read TGTGCCAGCAGTTTAGGGACAGGTAGGGTTGACGAGCAGTACTTC.